This T cell receptor beta chain is drawn from a study of CD4+ T cells in melanoma. General observations from the study: Reportedly, melanoma neoantigen-specific CD4+ T cells showed varied differentiation states. A reported correlation linked neoantigen-specific CD4+ T cells to CD8+, macrophage and B cell function.

Measured with immunoSEQ multiplex PCR; TCRdb has only the in-frame clones, and not every one. This table holds about 120,000 clones, approximately 90% found once. As regards this clone: The antigen is unknown.

The germline CDR1 and CDR2 sequences are MNHEY and SVGAGI. The CDR3 contains 14 residues. V lost 6 bases to trimming and J lost 3 bases; unmatched junction nucleotides: 4. This TCR derives from a human donor with melanoma. This rearrangement joins TRBV6-5 to TRBJ2-3; 9 bases map to TRBD1. Specimen: peripheral blood. CDR3 sequence reads: CASSQDRGTDTQYF. As DNA, the CDR3 is TGTGCCAGCAGCCAGGACAGGGGAACAGATACGCAGTATTTT.